The 2 T cell receptor beta chains reported below all come from one sample, sequenced in a study of PD-1 blockade in classical Hodgkin lymphoma. Here immunoSEQ multiplex PCR was the method, and the copy in TCRdb shows in-frame clones only, minus some. In the table there are some 50,000 clones, 73% of which are singletons. Every patient experienced relapse after autologous stem cell transplantation, and brentuximab vedotin exposure varied. The sample was peripheral blood mononuclear cells (PBMCs), taken at baseline. All receptors derive from a human donor with classical Hodgkin lymphoma.

The chain has TRBV9 and TRBJ1-3, with unresolved D. Germline V gene data show CDR1 as SGDLS and CDR2 as YYNGEE. The V gene lost 0 bases and the J gene lost 4 bases, with 11 bases spanning the gap. The CDR3 consists of 15 residues. As DNA, the CDR3 is TGTGCCAGCAGCGTAGAACCGGAATTGGGAAACACCATATATTTT. This gives the protein CASSVEPELGNTIYF.

This clone was picked up a small number of times. The chain carries TRBV30 and TRBJ2-6; D uncertain. The CDR3 is 14 amino acids. Germline V gene sequence: CDR1 GTSNPN, CDR2 SVGIG (reference sequence). The V gene lost 0 bases and the J gene lost 0 bases, with 3 bases spanning the gap. Written as DNA, the CDR3 is TGTGCCTGGAGTGTTGGCTCTGGGGCCAACGTCCTGACTTTC. Translating it yields CAWSVGSGANVLTF.